This TCR beta chain was observed in a study of human T cells and chemical hapten exposure. Study results and caveats: Expanded TCR sets contained significantly more large CDR3 similarity clusters than controls. Donors' alopecia may make their immune response differ from healthy people's.

Notes on this clonotype: Its target is unknown.

One entry per CDR3 protein, called by TCRdb with MiXCR from the RACE reads. The data show over 130,000 distinct CDR3 sequences, approximately 12% seen once. Germline assignment: CDR1 DFQATT and CDR2 SNEGSKA (reference sequence). V lost 4 bases to trimming and J lost 7 bases, with 19 bases between them. This CDR3 comprises 15 residues. Time point reported: patch test 2, 6 weeks after DPC sensitization. Specified treatment: therapeutic diphenylcyclopropenone sensitization with weekly scalp DPC. Prior to each patch test being applied, blood was drawn. The study enrolled 18 to 70-year-old alopecia patients suitable for DPC.

The sequence derives from a woman between 45 and 60 years old with alopecia areata. Some clones in this sample may be carry-over from other donors' samples. The specimen comprised whole blood, sampled in connection with sensitization to the hapten diphenylcyclopropenone (DPC). The V gene is TRBV20-1, the J gene TRBJ1-4; TRBD1 might be the D (5 bases). CDR3 in amino acids: CSATPRPGQVEKLFF. For the CDR3, the DNA is TGCAGTGCTACCCCCCGTCCGGGGCAAGTTGAAAAACTGTTTTTT.